This section outlines one TCR beta chain sequence together with its context. What it binds is not known. As for time point: blood from clinic visit 5 months post-surgery; TSC patient then seizure free. Only cases whose brain tissue showed the highest T cell transcript signatures were sequenced. Patients received at least one anti-epileptic drug before surgery. The data were taken from a study of brain T cells in children with intractable seizures. Study conclusions and caveats: Absence of clones before surgery may stem from lower sequencing depth.

Profiled with immunoSEQ multiplex PCR; TCRdb holds only in-frame clones, not every one. The sample lists under 400,000 clones, roughly 92% seen once, with around 5% in the top ten. With 4 bases removed from V and 2 bases from J, the gap between germline ends came to 6 bases. The CDR3 totals 12 residues. Germline CDR1 reads SGHRS; CDR2 reads YFSETQ. The specimen comprised peripheral blood, sampled less than 6 months after surgery. The chain has TRBV5-1 and TRBJ2-5; weak D call: TRBD1 (6 bases). The TCR comes from a boy less than two years old with tuberous sclerosis and intractable seizures. CDR3: CASSRGQETQYF. The DNA for the CDR3 is TGCGCCAGCAGCAGGGGGCAAGAGACCCAGTACTTC.